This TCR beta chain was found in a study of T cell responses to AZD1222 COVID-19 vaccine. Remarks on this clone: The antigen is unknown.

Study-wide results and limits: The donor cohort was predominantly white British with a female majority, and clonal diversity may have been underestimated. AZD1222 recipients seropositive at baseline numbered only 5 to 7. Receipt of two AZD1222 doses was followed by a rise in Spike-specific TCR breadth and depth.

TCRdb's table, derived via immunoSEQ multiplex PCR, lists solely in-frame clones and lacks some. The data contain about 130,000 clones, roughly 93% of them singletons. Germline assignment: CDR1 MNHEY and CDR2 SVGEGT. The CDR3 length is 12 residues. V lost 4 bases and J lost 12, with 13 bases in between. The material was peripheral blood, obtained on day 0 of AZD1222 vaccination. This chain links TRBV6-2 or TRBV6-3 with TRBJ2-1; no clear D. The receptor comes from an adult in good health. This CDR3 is CASSSLSVGQFF. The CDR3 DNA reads TGTGCCAGCAGTTCCCTGTCAGTTGGGCAGTTCTTC.